What follows are 25 T cell receptor beta chains derived from one specimen sequenced in a study of blood T cell repertoires in COVID-19. Profiled with immunoSEQ multiplex PCR; TCRdb holds only in-frame clones, not every one. The sample includes 200,000 to 250,000 clones, roughly 84% of them seen just once. The sample was peripheral blood. These TCRs come from a woman over 75 with COVID-19, enrolled during active disease.

The chain uses TRBV19 and TRBJ2-5; 9 bases are shared with TRBD2. Losses at the gene ends were 1 base for V and 5 bases for J; bases not matched to a gene: 8. This CDR3 region has 16 residues. Germline values: CDR1 LNHDA, CDR2 SQIVND (reference sequence). As DNA, the CDR3 is TGTGCCAGTAGTATAGCTTTGCGGGGGGGGGTTGAGACCCAGTACTTC. This translates into CASSIALRGGVETQYF.

This CDR3 is CASSLGITDTQYF. The CDR3 DNA reads as TGTGCCAGCAGCTTGGGTATCACAGATACGCAGTATTTT. The chain uses TRBV5-4 and TRBJ2-3; D is uncertain. This CDR3 is built from 13 residues. Trimming took off 0 bases at V and 2 bases at J, with 4 bases between the two ends. The germline V gene encodes CDR1 SGHNT and CDR2 YYREEE (reference sequence).

This clone has more than one count but fewer than ten. The chain is built from TRBV6-6 and TRBJ1-2, with 10 bases fitting TRBD1. V lost 4 bases, J lost 6 bases, and 5 bases stayed unmatched. CDR3 length: 14 amino acids. CDR1 is MNHNY and CDR2 is SVGAGI in the germline V gene (reference sequence). The CDR3 here is CASSSPDRGNGYTF. The CDR3 DNA sequence: TGTGCCAGCAGTTCGCCGGACAGGGGGAATGGCTACACCTTC.

The chain employs TRBV6-5 and TRBJ1-2; tentative D call: TRBD1 (6 bases). The CDR3 totals 13 residues. The V end was cut by 2 bases, the J end by 2 bases, with 6 bases between. Per the germline V gene, CDR1 is MNHEY and CDR2 is SVGAGI. DNA for the CDR3: TGTGCCAGCAGTTACGACAGGAACTATGGCTACACCTTC. Translation: CASSYDRNYGYTF.

The chain couples TRBV3-1 (or the pseudogene TRBV3-2) to TRBJ1-6, with D possibly TRBD1 on 6 matching bases. The CDR3 is made up of 16 amino acids. CDR1 is LGHDT, CDR2 YNNKEL, per germline (reference sequence). V was shortened by 8 bases and J by 8 bases, with 22 bases between the two germline ends. CDR3 loop: CASGRFSPQGHSPLHF. Written as DNA, the CDR3 is TGTGCCAGCGGCCGTTTCAGTCCGCAGGGGCATTCACCCCTCCACTTT.

This sequence joins TRBV3-1 (or the pseudogene TRBV3-2) and TRBJ2-1; TRBD2 agrees at 7 bases. In germline, CDR1 is LGHDT, CDR2 YNNKEL (reference sequence). This CDR3 spans 15 amino acids. J gave up 6 bases and V 4 bases, and 9 bases lay outside the gene matches. CDR3 sequence (DNA): TGTGCCAGCAGCCCAGGACTAGATAACGGCAATGAGCAGTTCTTC. Protein sequence: CASSPGLDNGNEQFF.

As regards this clone: Other DNA sequences within the sample encode an identical CDR3. The V and J genes are TRBV28 and TRBJ2-7; TRBD2 aligns across 9 bases. Germline CDR1 and CDR2: MDHEN and SYDVKM. The CDR3 is 13 amino acids. V shed 3 bases and J 5 bases; nucleotides not matched to a gene: 2. CDR3 nucleotide sequence: TGTGCCAGCAGTTTCAGACTAGCGGACGAGCAGTACGTC. Encoded protein: CASSFRLADEQYV.

This chain connects TRBV6-5 to TRBJ1-1; TRBD1 matches 8 bases. The ends lost 6 bases at V and 5 bases at J; junction bases unmatched: 5. CDR3 size: 13 residues. The germline V gene encodes CDR1 MNHEY and CDR2 SVGAGI. The CDR3 here is CASRQGGVTEAFF. The DNA of the CDR3 is TGTGCCAGCAGACAGGGGGGAGTTACTGAAGCTTTCTTT.

The rearrangement uses TRBV7-8 and TRBJ1-1; 7 positions match TRBD1. The length of the CDR3 is 16 residues. Germline CDR1 SGHVS, CDR2 FQNEAQ. J lost 1 base, V lost 1 base, and 6 bases had no gene match. CDR3 amino acids: CASSLGYEGANTEAFF. Here the CDR3 DNA reads TGTGCCAGCAGCTTAGGTTACGAGGGGGCGAACACTGAAGCTTTCTTT.

The rearrangement joins TRBV7-8 to TRBJ1-6; TRBD1 matches at 8 bases. The CDR3 totals 14 residues. V lost 5 bases, J lost 9 bases, and 6 bases stayed unmatched. Germline lookup yields CDR1 SGHVS and CDR2 FQNEAQ. This CDR3 is CASSKQGGASPLHF. DNA for the CDR3: TGTGCCAGCAGCAAACAGGGGGGAGCTTCACCCCTCCACTTT.

This chain links TRBV19 with TRBJ2-1; TRBD2 matches at 8 bases. V lost 1 base and J lost 9; bases outside the gene matches: 8. CDR1 is LNHDA and CDR2 is SQIVND in the germline V gene (reference sequence). The CDR3 has 15 amino acids. CDR3: CASSIVAGTFSEQFF. The CDR3 nucleotides read TGTGCCAGTAGTATAGTAGCGGGGACCTTTAGTGAGCAGTTCTTC. The whole variable domain, remainder taken from reference TRBV19 and TRBJ2-1, is DGGITQSPKYLFRKEGQNVTLSCEQNLNHDAMYWYRQDPGQGLRLIYYSQIVNDFQKGDIAEGYSVSREKKESFPLTVTSAQKNPTAFYLCASSIVAGTFSEQFFGPGTRLTVL.

V gene TRBV7-8 combines with J gene TRBJ2-2; 7 positions agree with TRBD2. The V segment lost 5 bases and the J segment 4 bases; nucleotides outside the gene matches: 7. Germline assignment: CDR1 SGHVS and CDR2 FQNEAQ. The CDR3 spans 15 residues. The CDR3 sequence: CASSPGTKSTGELFF. CDR3 DNA sequence: TGTGCCAGCAGCCCCGGGACTAAATCCACCGGGGAGCTGTTTTTT.

The V and J genes are TRBV3-1 (or the pseudogene TRBV3-2) and TRBJ2-1; D ambiguous. The CDR3 runs 14 residues. Between the trimmed V and J ends, which lost 2 bases and 9 bases, there was a span of 14 bases. Germline loops: CDR1 LGHDT, CDR2 YNNKEL (reference sequence). The CDR3 is CASSQLVLGSEQFF. CDR3 DNA: TGTGCCAGCAGCCAACTGGTCCTAGGCAGTGAGCAGTTCTTC.

V gene TRBV5-1 combines with J gene TRBJ2-3; TRBD2 might be the D (6 bases). CDR3 length: 13 amino acids. The V end was cut by 3 bases, the J end by 5 bases, with 10 bases between. CDR1 is SGHRS and CDR2 is YFSETQ in the germline V gene. CDR3 sequence: CASSWGGEDTQYF. DNA for the CDR3: TGCGCCAGCAGCTGGGGCGGGGAAGATACGCAGTATTTT.

The V call is TRBV18, the J call TRBJ1-5, with 7 bases aligning to TRBD1. The CDR3 contains 15 residues. Germline V gene data show CDR1 as KGHSH and CDR2 as LQKENI. Trimming took 2 bases from V and 4 from J; bases not matched to a gene: 5. The CDR3 DNA reads as TGTGCCAGCTCACCATCGGGACAGTCGAATCAGCCCCAGCATTTT. Protein sequence: CASSPSGQSNQPQHF.

The V and J genes are TRBV4-2 and TRBJ2-3, with 7 bases that match TRBD1. Germline CDR1 LGHNA, CDR2 YNFKEQ. This CDR3 has 15 amino acids. Germline trimming cut 4 bases from V and 3 bases from J; bases unmatched to any gene: 7. The CDR3 here is CASSPRAGGTDTQYF. CDR3 nucleotide sequence: TGTGCCAGCAGCCCCCGGGCAGGGGGTACAGATACGCAGTATTTT.

The chain recombines TRBV19 with TRBJ2-3, with 8 bases matching TRBD1. CDR1 is LNHDA and CDR2 is SQIVND in the germline V gene (reference sequence). The CDR3 extends over 20 amino acids. V was pared by 0 bases and J by 4 bases, with 18 bases of the junction left unmatched. This CDR3 reads CASSIEGRTGRIRGSDTQYF. Here the CDR3 DNA reads TGTGCCAGTAGTATAGAAGGACGGACAGGGAGGATTAGGGGCTCAGATACGCAGTATTTT.

This clone was picked up a small number of times. The sample holds other DNA sequences that translate to the same CDR3. V and J are TRBV28 and TRBJ2-3, with 8 bases aligning to TRBD1. Germline assignment: CDR1 MDHEN and CDR2 SYDVKM. This CDR3 is built from 16 residues. V shed 4 bases, J shed 1 base, and the junction held 7 bases outside the gene matches. This CDR3 is CASSSSDRVGTDTQYF. In nucleotides, the CDR3 is TGTGCCAGCAGTTCGTCGGACAGGGTCGGCACAGATACGCAGTATTTT.

The chain is built from TRBV5-4 and TRBJ1-1; weak D call: TRBD1 (5 bases). Trimming stripped 4 bases from V and 1 base from J, with 14 bases between. Germline values: CDR1 SGHNT, CDR2 YYREEE (reference sequence). The CDR3 has 15 residues. CDR3 nucleotides: TGTGCCAGCAGCCCTCCCGACAGACCGAACACTGAAGCTTTCTTT. Protein: CASSPPDRPNTEAFF.

The gene calls are TRBV7-2 and TRBJ1-2; D might be TRBD1 (5 bases). Germline CDR1 reads SGHTA; CDR2 reads FQGNSA. The CDR3 consists of 14 residues. V lost 5 bases and J lost 7, with 17 bases in between. CDR3 sequence reads: CASSGLDSGGGYTF. The CDR3 DNA follows: TGTGCCAGCAGCGGGTTGGACTCCGGGGGTGGCTACACCTTC.

The chain recombines TRBV3-1 (or the pseudogene TRBV3-2) with TRBJ1-3; D not certain. The germline V gene encodes CDR1 LGHDT and CDR2 YNNKEL (reference sequence). CDR3 length equals 14 residues. V was cut by 4 bases and J by 3 bases, with 10 bases left in between. CDR3 nucleotide sequence: TGTGCCAGCAGCCCTGGGTCGGGTGGAAACACCATATATTTT. Protein: CASSPGSGGNTIYF.

The chain has TRBV19 and TRBJ1-5, with TRBD1 as a possible D gene (6 bases). The CDR3 contains 14 residues. Trimming removed 1 base from V and 9 bases from J, with 13 bases in between. Germline V lookup: CDR1 LNHDA, CDR2 SQIVND (reference sequence). CDR3 amino acids: CASSIVSGETPQHF. In nucleotides, the CDR3 is TGTGCCAGTAGTATAGTATCAGGGGAGACGCCCCAGCATTTT.

V usage is TRBV7-2 and J usage is TRBJ2-5, with 14 nucleotides matching TRBD2. The germline gives CDR1 SGHTA, CDR2 FQGNSA. J lost 4 bases, V lost 1 base, and 5 bases had no gene match. There are 17 residues in the CDR3. The CDR3 nucleotides read TGTGCCAGCAGCTTAGGTCCGACTAGCGGGGGGGCAGAGACCCAGTACTTC. It encodes CASSLGPTSGGAETQYF. The complete variable domain, with remaining parts taken from reference TRBV7-2 and TRBJ2-5, reads GAGVSQSPSNKVTEKGKDVELRCDPISGHTALYWYRQSLGQGLEFLIYFQGNSAPDKSGLPSDRFSAERTGGSVSTLTIQRTQQEDSAVYLCASSLGPTSGGAETQYFGPGTRLLVL.

CDR3 coding DNA: TGTGCCAGCAGCTTATCCCCTGGCGGGGGCGGTGGGGAGACCCAGTACTTC. Protein: CASSLSPGGGGGETQYF. This chain connects TRBV7-2 to TRBJ2-5, with a tentative D call TRBD2 (7 bases). The CDR3 spans 17 residues. Looked up from germline, CDR1 is SGHTA and CDR2 is FQGNSA. Trimming took 2 bases from V and 5 from J, leaving 21 bases between them.

The J gene is TRBJ1-2, the V gene TRBV6-5; 7 bases align to TRBD1. The CDR3 length is 13 residues. Germline V gene sequence: CDR1 MNHEY, CDR2 SVGAGI. V lost 6 bases and J lost 2; bases outside the gene matches: 3. The CDR3 bases are TGTGCCAGCAGGGAGACAGGGAACTATGGCTACACCTTC. This encodes CASRETGNYGYTF.